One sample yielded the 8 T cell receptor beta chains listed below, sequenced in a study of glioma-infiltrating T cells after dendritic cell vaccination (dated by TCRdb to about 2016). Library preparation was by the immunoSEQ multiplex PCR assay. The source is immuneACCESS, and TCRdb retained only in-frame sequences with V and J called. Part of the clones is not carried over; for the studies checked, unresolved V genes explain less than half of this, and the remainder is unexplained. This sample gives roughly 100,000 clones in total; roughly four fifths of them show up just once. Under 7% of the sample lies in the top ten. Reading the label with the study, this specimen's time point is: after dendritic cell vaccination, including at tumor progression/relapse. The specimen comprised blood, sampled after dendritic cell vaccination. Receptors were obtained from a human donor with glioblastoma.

The DNA of the CDR3 is TGTGCCAGCAGCCCTGGGACAGGGCCTAATGAAAAACTGTTTTTT. Translation gives CASSPGTGPNEKLFF. This chain links TRBV7-9 with TRBJ1-4, with TRBD1 matching over 9 bases. The junction had 4 bases not matched to a gene; V was cut back by 5 bases and J by 3 bases. Germline loops: CDR1 SEHNR, CDR2 FQNEAQ (reference sequence). The CDR3 runs to 15 residues.

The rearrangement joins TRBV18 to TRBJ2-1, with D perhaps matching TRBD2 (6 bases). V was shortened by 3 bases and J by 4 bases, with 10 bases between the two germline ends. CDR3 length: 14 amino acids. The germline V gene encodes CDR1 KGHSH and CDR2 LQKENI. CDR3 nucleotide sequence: TGTGCCAGCTCACCCGCCGGGAGATACAATGAGCAGTTCTTC. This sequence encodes CASSPAGRYNEQFF.

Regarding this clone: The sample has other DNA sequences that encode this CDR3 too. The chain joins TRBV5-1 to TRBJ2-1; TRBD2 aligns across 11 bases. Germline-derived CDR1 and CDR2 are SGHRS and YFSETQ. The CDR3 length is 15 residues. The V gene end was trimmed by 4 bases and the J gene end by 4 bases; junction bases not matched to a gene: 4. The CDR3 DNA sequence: TGCGCCAGCAGCCTTAGCGGGGGGGCTTACAATGAGCAGTTCTTC. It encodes CASSLSGGAYNEQFF.

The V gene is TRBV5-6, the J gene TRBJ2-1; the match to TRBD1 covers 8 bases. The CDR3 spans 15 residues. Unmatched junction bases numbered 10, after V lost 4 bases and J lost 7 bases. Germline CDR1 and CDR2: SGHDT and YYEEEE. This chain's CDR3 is CASSIRDRGMNEQFF. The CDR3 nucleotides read TGTGCCAGCAGCATACGAGACAGGGGTATGAATGAGCAGTTCTTC.

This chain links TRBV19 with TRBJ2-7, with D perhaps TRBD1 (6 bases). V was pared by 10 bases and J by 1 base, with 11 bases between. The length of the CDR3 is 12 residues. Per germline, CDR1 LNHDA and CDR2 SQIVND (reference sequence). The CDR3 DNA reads TGTGCCACCAGGGGCCAATCCTACGAGCAGTACTTC. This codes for CATRGQSYEQYF.

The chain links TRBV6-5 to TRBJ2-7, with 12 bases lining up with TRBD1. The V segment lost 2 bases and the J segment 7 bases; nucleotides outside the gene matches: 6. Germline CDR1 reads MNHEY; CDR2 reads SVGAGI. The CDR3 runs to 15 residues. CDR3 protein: CASSYPGQGASEQYF. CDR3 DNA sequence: TGTGCCAGCAGTTACCCGGGACAGGGGGCTTCGGAGCAGTACTTC.

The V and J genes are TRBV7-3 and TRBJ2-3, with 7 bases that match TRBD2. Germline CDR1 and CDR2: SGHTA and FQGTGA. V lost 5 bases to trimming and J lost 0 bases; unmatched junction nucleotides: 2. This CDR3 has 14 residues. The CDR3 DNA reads TGTGCCAGCAGCAAGGGACTAAGCACAGATACGCAGTATTTT. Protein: CASSKGLSTDTQYF.

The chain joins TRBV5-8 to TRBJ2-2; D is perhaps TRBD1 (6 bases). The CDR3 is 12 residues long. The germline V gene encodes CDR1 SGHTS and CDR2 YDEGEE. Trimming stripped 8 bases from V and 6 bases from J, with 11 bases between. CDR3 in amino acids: CASNRVSGELFF. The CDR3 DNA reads TGTGCCAGTAACAGGGTTTCCGGGGAGCTGTTTTTT.